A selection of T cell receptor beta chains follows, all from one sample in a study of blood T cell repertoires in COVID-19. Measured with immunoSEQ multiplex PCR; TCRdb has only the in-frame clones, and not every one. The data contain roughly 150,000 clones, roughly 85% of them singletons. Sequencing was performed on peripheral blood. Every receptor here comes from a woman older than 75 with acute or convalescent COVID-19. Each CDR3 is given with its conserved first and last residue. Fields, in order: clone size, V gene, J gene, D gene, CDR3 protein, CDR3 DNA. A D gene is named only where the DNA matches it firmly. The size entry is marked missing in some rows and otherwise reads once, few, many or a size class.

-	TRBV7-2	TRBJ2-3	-	CASSLGVGATDTQYF	TGTGCCAGCAGCTTAGGGGTGGGGGCCACAGATACGCAGTATTTT
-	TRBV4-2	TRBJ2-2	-	CASSQPETLTGELFF	TGTGCCAGCAGCCAACCTGAAACTCTTACCGGGGAGCTGTTTTTT
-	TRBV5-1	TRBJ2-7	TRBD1	CASSLEGTGWDEQYF	TGCGCCAGCAGCTTGGAGGGGACAGGGTGGGACGAGCAGTACTTC
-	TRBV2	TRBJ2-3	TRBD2	CASSENRGRFTDTQYF	TGTGCCAGCAGTGAAAATCGCGGGAGGTTCACAGATACGCAGTATTTT
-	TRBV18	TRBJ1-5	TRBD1	CASSETGGNQPQHF	TGTGCCAGCTCAGAAACAGGGGGCAATCAGCCCCAGCATTTT
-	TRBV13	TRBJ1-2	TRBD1	CASSPQGWGQDYGYTF	TGTGCCAGCAGCCCCCAGGGGTGGGGACAGGACTATGGCTACACCTTC
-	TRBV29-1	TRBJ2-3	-	CSVGQGTDTQYF	TGCAGCGTTGGGCAGGGGACAGATACGCAGTATTTT
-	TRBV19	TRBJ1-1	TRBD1	CASRDRGTHTEAFF	TGTGCCAGTAGGGACAGGGGAACCCACACTGAAGCTTTCTTT
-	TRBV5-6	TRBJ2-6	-	CASSLVLPGANVLTF	TGTGCCAGCAGCTTGGTCCTTCCTGGGGCCAACGTCCTGACTTTC
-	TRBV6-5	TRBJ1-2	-	CASSYSGGRIDYGYTF	TGTGCCAGCAGTTACTCGGGGGGGCGCATCGACTATGGCTACACCTTC
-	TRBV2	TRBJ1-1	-	CASRQGFGEAFF	TGTGCCAGCAGACAGGGTTTTGGTGAAGCTTTCTTT
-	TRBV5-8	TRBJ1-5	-	CASSARGFNQPQHF	TGTGCCAGCAGCGCACGGGGATTTAATCAGCCCCAGCATTTT
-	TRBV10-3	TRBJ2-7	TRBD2	CAISPSGGTYEQYF	TGTGCCATCAGCCCTAGCGGGGGGACCTACGAGCAGTACTTC
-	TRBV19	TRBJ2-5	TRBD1	CASRDREETQYF	TGTGCCAGTCGGGACAGGGAAGAGACCCAGTACTTC
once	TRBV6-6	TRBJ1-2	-	CASSYPRDGYTF	TGTGCCAGCAGTTACCCCAGGGATGGCTACACCTTC
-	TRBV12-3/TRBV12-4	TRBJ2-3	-	CASIYSSTDTQYF	TGTGCCAGCATTTATTCTAGCACAGATACGCAGTATTTT
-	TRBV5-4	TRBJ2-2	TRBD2	CASVSGGLAGDPSGTGELFF	TGTGCCAGCGTCTCAGGGGGACTAGCGGGAGATCCAAGTGGCACCGGGGAGCTGTTTTTT
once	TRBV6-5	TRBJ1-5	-	CASSPREPNQPQHF	TGTGCCAGCAGTCCTCGGGAGCCAAATCAGCCCCAGCATTTT
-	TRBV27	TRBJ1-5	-	CASRPNNDRQPQHF	TGTGCCAGCCGCCCAAACAATGACAGGCAGCCCCAGCATTTT
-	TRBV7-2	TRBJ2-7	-	CASSSHRVGFYEQYF	TGTGCCAGCAGCTCACACAGGGTTGGGTTCTACGAGCAGTACTTC
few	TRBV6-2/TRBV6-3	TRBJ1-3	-	CASSFFAGGGNTIYF	TGTGCCAGCAGTTTTTTTGCAGGTGGCGGAAACACCATATATTTT
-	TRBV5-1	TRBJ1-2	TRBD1	CASSPGQGSDGYTF	TGCGCCAGCAGCCCGGGACAGGGATCAGATGGCTACACCTTC
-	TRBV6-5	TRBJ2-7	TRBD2	CASRSGLAGVEQYF	TGTGCCAGCAGATCCGGACTAGCGGGAGTCGAGCAGTACTTC
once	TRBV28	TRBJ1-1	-	CASSLSHTEAFF	TGTGCCAGCAGTTTGAGCCACACTGAAGCTTTCTTT
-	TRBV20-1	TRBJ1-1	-	CSANRGFF	TGCAGTGCCAACCGGGGTTTCTTT
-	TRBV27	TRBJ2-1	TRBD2	CASSLRPPGLAGGRNEQFF	TGTGCCAGCAGTTTGCGACCTCCGGGACTAGCGGGAGGGAGAAATGAGCAGTTCTTC
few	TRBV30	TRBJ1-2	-	CAWSQNRDNGYTF	TGTGCCTGGAGTCAGAACAGGGATAATGGCTACACCTTC
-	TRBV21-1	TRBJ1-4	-	CASSAYVATNEKLFF	TGTGCCAGCAGCGCCTACGTTGCAACTAATGAAAAACTGTTTTTT
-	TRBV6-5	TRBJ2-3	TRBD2	CASSSLAGEGNTQYF	TGTGCCAGCAGTTCACTAGCGGGGGAGGGGAATACGCAGTATTTT
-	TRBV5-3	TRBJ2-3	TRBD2	CARSLADRTSVTDTQYF	TGTGCCAGAAGCTTGGCGGACCGGACTAGCGTAACAGATACGCAGTATTTT
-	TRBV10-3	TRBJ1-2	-	CAISDGRAYGYTF	TGTGCCATCAGTGATGGCAGGGCCTATGGCTACACCTTC
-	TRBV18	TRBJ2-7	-	CASSPQIDSSEQYF	TGTGCCAGCTCACCACAAATAGACAGCTCCGAGCAGTACTTC
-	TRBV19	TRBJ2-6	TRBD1	CASSSRQGVTSGANVLTF	TGTGCCAGTAGTTCCCGACAGGGGGTGACCTCTGGGGCCAACGTCCTGACTTTC
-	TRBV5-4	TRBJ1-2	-	CASSQQGFRYGYTF	TGTGCCAGCAGTCAACAGGGATTTAGGTATGGCTACACCTTC
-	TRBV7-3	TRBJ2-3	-	CASSLAGASTDTQYF	TGTGCCAGCAGCTTAGCGGGGGCGTCCACAGATACGCAGTATTTT
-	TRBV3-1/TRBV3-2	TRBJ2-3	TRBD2	CASSPLRLAGGDTQYF	TGTGCCAGCAGCCCCTTGAGACTAGCGGGGGGGGATACGCAGTATTTT
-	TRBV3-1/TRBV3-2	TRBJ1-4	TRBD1	CASSPDRANEKLFF	TGTGCCAGCAGCCCGGACAGGGCAAATGAAAAACTGTTTTTT
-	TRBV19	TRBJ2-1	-	CASSIRVSSYNEQFF	TGTGCCAGTAGTATCAGGGTGAGCTCCTACAATGAGCAGTTCTTC
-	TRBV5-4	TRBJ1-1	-	CASSFVGATEAFF	TGTGCCAGCAGCTTTGTGGGGGCTACTGAAGCTTTCTTT
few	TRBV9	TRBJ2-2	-	CATSLDTSNTGELFF	TGTGCCACAAGCCTGGACACATCTAACACCGGGGAGCTGTTTTTT
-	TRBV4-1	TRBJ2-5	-	CASSQSGAGAPETQYF	TGCGCCAGCAGCCAAAGCGGGGCGGGGGCGCCAGAGACCCAGTACTTC
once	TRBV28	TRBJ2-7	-	CASSFSLTGNLLYSYEQYF	TGTGCCAGCAGCTTTTCCCTAACAGGGAACCTCTTGTACTCCTACGAGCAGTACTTC
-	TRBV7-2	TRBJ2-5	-	CASSMAQETQYF	TGTGCCAGCAGCATGGCCCAAGAGACCCAGTACTTC
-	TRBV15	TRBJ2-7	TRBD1	CATSRDPTGGLLDEQYF	TGTGCCACCAGCAGAGATCCTACAGGGGGCCTCCTGGACGAGCAGTACTTC
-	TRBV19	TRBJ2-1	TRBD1	CASSGGTGYNEQFF	TGTGCCAGTAGTGGGGGGACAGGGTACAATGAGCAGTTCTTC
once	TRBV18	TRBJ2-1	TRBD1	CASSLDRGTAEQFF	TGTGCCAGCTCCCTCGACAGGGGGACGGCCGAGCAGTTCTTC
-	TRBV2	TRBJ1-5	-	CASSEQGRNQPQHF	TGTGCCAGCAGTGAACAGGGGAGAAATCAGCCCCAGCATTTT
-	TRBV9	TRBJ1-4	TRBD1	CASSVGQGNNEKLFF	TGTGCCAGCAGCGTCGGACAGGGAAATAATGAAAAACTGTTTTTT
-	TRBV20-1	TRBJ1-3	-	CSASYISGNTIYF	TGCAGTGCTAGTTATATCTCTGGAAACACCATATATTTT
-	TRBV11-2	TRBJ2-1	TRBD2	CASPPLAAGGDEQFF	TGTGCCAGTCCCCCTCTAGCGGCCGGGGGAGATGAGCAGTTCTTC
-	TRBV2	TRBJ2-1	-	CASRSKSHPNEQFF	TGTGCCAGCAGGAGCAAGAGTCATCCAAATGAGCAGTTCTTC
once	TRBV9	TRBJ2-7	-	CASSVATGNLYEQYF	TGTGCCAGCAGCGTAGCGACAGGCAATCTCTACGAGCAGTACTTC
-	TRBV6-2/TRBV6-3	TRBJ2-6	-	CASSYLSPPGANVLTF	TGTGCCAGCAGTTACCTATCACCCCCCGGGGCCAACGTCCTGACTTTC
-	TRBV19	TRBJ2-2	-	CASNLRRNTGELFF	TGTGCCAGTAACCTGAGGAGAAACACCGGGGAGCTGTTTTTT
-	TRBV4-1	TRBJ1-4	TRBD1	CASSQPLSRDRGSKLFF	TGCGCCAGCAGCCAACCGTTGTCACGGGACAGGGGTAGCAAACTGTTTTTT
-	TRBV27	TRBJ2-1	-	CASSLGQTSYNEQFF	TGTGCCAGCAGTTTGGGCCAGACCTCCTACAATGAGCAGTTCTTC
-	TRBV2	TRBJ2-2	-	CASKVVRVGTGELFF	TGTGCCAGCAAGGTCGTCAGGGTGGGCACCGGGGAGCTGTTTTTT
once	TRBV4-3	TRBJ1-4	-	CASSQAPGTFREKLFF	TGCGCCAGCAGCCAAGCCCCAGGCACCTTTCGTGAAAAACTGTTTTTT
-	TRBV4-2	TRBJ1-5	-	CASSQNPQNQPQHF	TGTGCCAGCAGCCAAAACCCTCAGAATCAGCCCCAGCATTTT
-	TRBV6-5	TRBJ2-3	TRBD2	CASRWGGTTDTQYF	TGTGCCAGCAGGTGGGGGGGGACCACAGATACGCAGTATTTT